One and the same sample provided the 32 T cell receptor beta chains below, sequenced in a study of blood T cell repertoires in COVID-19. The protocol was immunoSEQ multiplex PCR, while the TCRdb copy is restricted to in-frame clones and leaves out a portion. The table shows about 210,000 clones, with around 88% occurring only once. Sequencing was done on a sample of peripheral blood. The receptor source for this set is a man younger than 35 with active or convalescent COVID-19.

The table lists this clone with a count of one. The J gene is TRBJ2-3, the V gene TRBV7-3, with TRBD1 matching over 9 bases. Germline V gene sequence: CDR1 SGHTA, CDR2 FQGTGA. This CDR3 is built from 17 residues. After removal of 5 bases from V and 3 bases from J, the junction contained 12 bases not matched to a gene. DNA of the CDR3: TGTGCCAGCAGCGATCGACAGGGGACAGGGTTAACAGATACGCAGTATTTT. Translation: CASSDRQGTGLTDTQYF.

The gene calls are TRBV9 and TRBJ1-5; D unresolved. Germline values: CDR1 SGDLS, CDR2 YYNGEE. This CDR3 has 13 amino acids. Trimming removed 0 bases at V and 6 bases at J, with 7 bases between. The CDR3 nucleotides read TGTGCCAGCAGCGTAGATTGGGCTCAGCCCCAGCATTTT. This gives the protein CASSVDWAQPQHF. Filled out from reference TRBV9 and TRBJ1-5, the complete variable domain reads DSGVTQTPKHLITATGQRVTLRCSPRSGDLSVYWYQQSLDQGLQFLIQYYNGEERAKGNILERFSAQQFPDLHSELNLSSLELGDSALYFCASSVDWAQPQHFGDGTRLSIL.

V and J are TRBV24-1 and TRBJ2-7; 10 positions match TRBD1. Germline values: CDR1 KGHDR, CDR2 SFDVKD. The CDR3 is made up of 17 amino acids. The ends lost 0 bases at V and 1 base at J; junction bases unmatched: 5. The CDR3 nucleotides read TGTGCCACCAGTGATTTGCATCCGGGACAGGGGTCCTACGAGCAGTACTTC. Translating gives CATSDLHPGQGSYEQYF.

The rearrangement uses TRBV27 and TRBJ2-3, with 12 bases identical to TRBD2. Germline-derived CDR1 and CDR2 are MNHEY and SMNVEV (reference sequence). V shed 4 bases, J shed 4 bases, and the junction held 3 bases outside the gene matches. The CDR3 runs 15 residues. DNA for the CDR3: TGTGCCAGCAGTTCCCTAGCGGGAGGGCCAGATACGCAGTATTTT. Protein: CASSSLAGGPDTQYF.

The chain uses TRBV9 and TRBJ2-2; possibly TRBD2 for D (5 bases). This CDR3 is 16 amino acids long. V was shortened by 0 bases and J by 4 bases, with 13 bases between the two germline ends. Germline CDR1 is SGDLS and CDR2 is YYNGEE. CDR3 residues: CASSVGVLALTGELFF. CDR3 in DNA: TGTGCCAGCAGCGTAGGGGTGCTAGCTCTCACCGGGGAGCTGTTTTTT.

This clone was counted a single time. This sequence joins TRBV6-2 or TRBV6-3 and TRBJ2-1; 8 nucleotides agree with TRBD2. Trimming at V came to 2 bases and at J to 8 bases, leaving 11 bases not matched to a gene. CDR1 MNHEY and CDR2 SVGEGT come from the germline V gene. CDR3 length equals 16 residues. This CDR3 is CASSYGGTSKFYEQFF. Written as DNA, the CDR3 is TGTGCCAGCAGTTACGGGGGGACTAGTAAATTCTATGAGCAGTTCTTC.

This clone was detected only a few times. V usage is TRBV7-2 and J usage is TRBJ1-2; D not certain. The CDR3 spans 15 residues. V lost 5 bases to trimming and J lost 4 bases, with 17 bases between them. Germline lookup yields CDR1 SGHTA and CDR2 FQGNSA. The chain's CDR3 is CASSPQTAAPYGYTF. As DNA, the CDR3 is TGTGCCAGCAGCCCCCAAACAGCCGCTCCCTATGGCTACACCTTC.

This clone is a singleton in its sample. The chain recombines TRBV10-3 with TRBJ2-7, with 10 bases matching TRBD1. Germline V CDR1 and CDR2: ENHRY, SYGVKD. CDR3 length equals 20 residues. V shed 0 bases and J 0 bases; nucleotides not matched to a gene: 14. The CDR3 reads CAISESNAGTGARGSYEQYF. In DNA, the CDR3 is TGTGCCATCAGTGAGTCGAATGCGGGGACAGGGGCGCGGGGCTCCTACGAGCAGTACTTC.

CDR3: CASRSGQIYGYTF. The CDR3 coding sequence is TGTGCCAGCAGATCGGGACAGATCTATGGCTACACCTTC. The rearrangement joins TRBV28 to TRBJ1-2; 7 positions match TRBD1. The CDR3 runs to 13 residues. Germline CDR1 reads MDHEN; CDR2 reads SYDVKM. V shed 6 bases and J 4 bases; nucleotides not matched to a gene: 5.

The chain carries TRBV2 and TRBJ2-1, with TRBD1 matching over 7 bases. The junction had 1 base not matched to a gene; V was cut back by 5 bases and J by 3 bases. Germline loops: CDR1 SNHLY, CDR2 FYNNEI. This CDR3 spans 13 amino acids. CDR3 in DNA: TGTGCCAGCAGTCAGGGGGTCTACAATGAGCAGTTCTTC. Protein product: CASSQGVYNEQFF. The entire variable domain, with the rest obtained from reference TRBV2 and TRBJ2-1, is as follows: EPEVTQTPSHQVTQMGQEVILRCVPISNHLYFYWYRQILGQKVEFLVSFYNNEISEKSEIFDDQFSVERPDGSNFTLKIRSTKLEDSAMYFCASSQGVYNEQFFGPGTRLTVL.

The V and J genes are TRBV7-9 and TRBJ2-4; 8 bases agree with TRBD1. This CDR3 has 16 amino acids. Germline loops: CDR1 SEHNR, CDR2 FQNEAQ (reference sequence). Losses at the gene ends were 1 base for V and 4 bases for J; bases not matched to a gene: 6. The CDR3 sequence: CASSLDGRGLKNIQYF. CDR3 coding DNA: TGTGCCAGCAGCTTAGACGGCAGGGGGCTAAAAAACATTCAGTACTTC.

J is TRBJ2-7 and V is TRBV30, with TRBD2 as a possible D gene (6 bases). This CDR3 spans 13 amino acids. Trimming removed 2 bases at V and 6 bases at J, with 14 bases between. Looked up from germline, CDR1 is GTSNPN and CDR2 is SVGIG (reference sequence). The CDR3 DNA follows: TGTGCCTGGAGTACCCGAACCGGGGGCGAGCAGTACTTC. Its translation: CAWSTRTGGEQYF. The full variable domain, completed using reference TRBV30 and TRBJ2-7, is SQTIHQWPATLVQPVGSPLSLECTVEGTSNPNLYWYRQAAGRGLQLLFYSVGIGQISSEVPQNLSASRPQDRQFILSSKKLLLSDSGFYLCAWSTRTGGEQYFGPGTRLTVT.

The CDR3 DNA follows: TGTGCCACCCAGGGAAGCCAAGAGACCCAGTACTTC. Translated, it gives CATQGSQETQYF. This chain uses TRBV15 with TRBJ2-5, with D perhaps matching TRBD1 (5 bases). Per germline, CDR1 LNHNV and CDR2 YYDKDF (reference sequence). CDR3 length: 12 residues. V gave up 8 bases and J gave up 1 base, with 8 bases separating them. Based on the CDR3 plus reference TRBV15 and TRBJ2-5, the full variable domain is DAMVIQNPRYQVTQFGKPVTLSCSQTLNHNVMYWYQQKSSQAPKLLFHYYDKDFNNEADTPDNFQSRRPNTSFCFLDIRSPGLGDTAMYLCATQGSQETQYFGPGTRLLVL.

This rearrangement joins TRBV9 to TRBJ2-3, with D uncertain. This CDR3 has 13 residues. Trimming stripped 0 bases from V and 4 bases from J, with 6 bases between. From germline, CDR1 is SGDLS and CDR2 YYNGEE. The CDR3 coding sequence is TGTGCCAGCAGCGTAGGTTGGCCAGATACGCAGTATTTT. Protein: CASSVGWPDTQYF.

The chain links TRBV6-6 to TRBJ2-7, with 12 bases that match TRBD2. CDR1 is MNHNY and CDR2 is SVGAGI in the germline V gene (reference sequence). J was trimmed by 3 bases and V by 5 bases; bases with no gene match: 2. This CDR3 is 14 amino acids long. This CDR3 reads CASSPLAGGYEQYF. The CDR3 nucleotides are TGTGCCAGCAGTCCACTAGCGGGAGGCTACGAGCAGTACTTC.

The gene calls are TRBV7-6 and TRBJ2-7; 9 bases are a match to TRBD1. After removal of 4 bases from V and 6 bases from J, the junction contained 13 bases not matched to a gene. Germline V lookup: CDR1 SGHVS, CDR2 FNYEAQ. The CDR3 covers 16 residues. The CDR3, as DNA: TGTGCCAGCAGCTCAGCCTTTTCGGGACAGGGTGGCGAGCAGTACTTC. It specifies CASSSAFSGQGGEQYF.

The CDR3 bases are TGTGCCAGCAGTTTTGGGACAGGGGTAGGCTACACCTTC. Translating gives CASSFGTGVGYTF. The chain combines TRBV12-3 or TRBV12-4 with TRBJ1-2, with 10 bases matching TRBD1. The CDR3 spans 13 residues. J lost 8 bases, V lost 3 bases, and 3 bases had no gene match.

The rearrangement links TRBV6-5 to TRBJ2-1; 8 positions agree with TRBD2. The CDR3 runs to 16 residues. From germline, CDR1 is MNHEY and CDR2 SVGAGI. With V trimmed by 2 bases and J by 6 bases, 9 bases remained unmatched. CDR3 residues: CASSYLSGNPRNEQFF. The CDR3 bases are TGTGCCAGCAGTTACCTTAGCGGGAACCCACGCAATGAGCAGTTCTTC.

The chain employs TRBV7-2 and TRBJ2-5; 13 nucleotides line up with TRBD2. This CDR3 has 16 amino acids. J was trimmed by 5 bases and V by 4 bases; bases with no gene match: 7. Germline V gene sequence: CDR1 SGHTA, CDR2 FQGNSA. The CDR3 DNA reads as TGTGCCAGCAGCTCAGCGAGGGGACTAGCGGGGGAGACCCAGTACTTC. As protein: CASSSARGLAGETQYF.

The genes are TRBV29-1 and TRBJ1-2, with D perhaps matching TRBD1 (6 bases). V gave up 6 bases and J gave up 7 bases, with 15 bases separating them. Germline V gene data show CDR1 as SQVTM and CDR2 as ANQGSEA. The CDR3 length is 12 residues. The CDR3 DNA sequence: TGCAGCGTGGAACAGGGTTCGGGTGGCTACACCTTC. Protein product: CSVEQGSGGYTF.

The chain combines TRBV14 with TRBJ1-2, with D unresolved. CDR1 SGHDN and CDR2 FVKESK come from the germline V gene. Trimming stripped 1 base from V and 7 bases from J, with 7 bases between. This CDR3 contains 12 residues. This chain's CDR3 is CASSQGGGGYTF. The DNA for the CDR3 is TGTGCCAGCAGCCAAGGGGGAGGTGGCTACACCTTC.

The rearrangement joins TRBV24-1 to TRBJ2-7; maybe TRBD1 (6 bases). The germline CDR1 and CDR2 sequences are KGHDR and SFDVKD. The CDR3 runs to 15 residues. With 3 bases removed from V and 0 bases from J, the gap between germline ends came to 11 bases. The CDR3, as DNA: TGTGCCACCAGTGATACAACAGGGAGCTCCTACGAGCAGTACTTC. This sequence encodes CATSDTTGSSYEQYF.

V and J are TRBV10-1 and TRBJ1-2; a possible D gene is TRBD1 (5 bases). CDR3 length: 13 residues. Trimming stripped 0 bases from V and 3 bases from J, with 5 bases between. In germline, CDR1 is WNHNN, CDR2 SYGVQD (reference sequence). As DNA, the CDR3 is TGCGCCAGCAGTGAGTCCAGGGACTATGGCTACACCTTC. Translating it yields CASSESRDYGYTF.

This chain uses TRBV5-1 with TRBJ2-2; the match to TRBD1 covers 7 bases. CDR1 is SGHRS, CDR2 YFSETQ, per germline. This CDR3 is built from 17 residues. V trimming: 4 bases; J trimming: 0 bases; junction bases outside the gene matches: 9. Here the CDR3 reads CASSHARQGSNTGELFF. CDR3 DNA sequence: TGCGCCAGCAGCCACGCACGACAGGGTTCGAACACCGGGGAGCTGTTTTTT. Full variable domain (missing parts from reference TRBV5-1 and TRBJ2-2): KAGVTQTPRYLIKTRGQQVTLSCSPISGHRSVSWYQQTPGQGLQFLFEYFSETQRNKGNFPGRFSGRQFSNSRSEMNVSTLELGDSALYLCASSHARQGSNTGELFFGEGSRLTVL.

The DNA for the CDR3 is TGTGCCAGCAGCTTAGCGGTTTCGGGGACTGAAGCTTTCTTT. This sequence encodes CASSLAVSGTEAFF. V gene TRBV7-9 combines with J gene TRBJ1-1; D uncertain. CDR1 is SEHNR, CDR2 FQNEAQ, per germline (reference sequence). V shed 0 bases and J shed 5 bases, with 10 bases lying between them. This CDR3 spans 14 amino acids.

This chain connects TRBV30 to TRBJ2-7, with D unclear. V lost 0 bases, J lost 0 bases, and 12 bases lay in between. The CDR3 consists of 15 residues. Germline values: CDR1 GTSNPN, CDR2 SVGIG (reference sequence). CDR3 coding DNA: TGTGCCTGGAGTGTAACGTCGCGGCACTCCTACGAGCAGTACTTC. It is translated as CAWSVTSRHSYEQYF.

CDR3 bases: TGCGCCACCCTGACAGCTCCTCCCTACAATGAGCAGTTCTTC. Amino acids: CATLTAPPYNEQFF. This chain joins TRBV10-2 and TRBJ2-1; TRBD1 is a possible D gene (5 bases). From germline, CDR1 is WSHSY and CDR2 SAAADI. There are 14 residues in the CDR3. V lost 10 bases and J 2 bases, leaving 15 bases between the germline ends.

The chain is built from TRBV25-1 and TRBJ2-1; 8 bases agree with TRBD1. Germline trimming cut 5 bases from V and 4 bases from J; bases unmatched to any gene: 16. The CDR3 length is 18 residues. Germline V gene sequence: CDR1 MGHDK, CDR2 SYGVNS. The CDR3 reads CASSPTGAHTTPYNEQFF. CDR3 bases: TGTGCCAGCAGTCCGACAGGGGCGCACACGACGCCTTACAATGAGCAGTTCTTC.

The genes are TRBV6-5 and TRBJ1-2; 7 bases agree with TRBD1. The V gene's germline CDR1 is MNHEY and CDR2 SVGAGI. V was pared by 6 bases and J by 4 bases, with 8 bases of the junction left unmatched. The CDR3 contains 14 residues. The CDR3 loop is CASRPDDRAYGYTF. CDR3 nucleotides: TGTGCCAGCAGACCCGACGACAGGGCCTATGGCTACACCTTC.

The chain carries TRBV7-9 and TRBJ1-2; no clear D gene. Germline lookup yields CDR1 SEHNR and CDR2 FQNEAQ (reference sequence). The V gene lost 7 bases and the J gene lost 0 bases, with 18 bases spanning the gap. There are 16 residues in the CDR3. CDR3: CASTMAGTNSNYGYTF. CDR3 DNA: TGTGCCAGCACCATGGCAGGCACCAACTCTAACTATGGCTACACCTTC.

This rearrangement joins TRBV28 to TRBJ1-5, with a possible D match to TRBD1 (5 bases). Germline V gene lookup returns CDR1 MDHEN and CDR2 SYDVKM. This CDR3 spans 13 amino acids. Trimming shortened V by 3 bases and J by 7 bases, and 10 bases separated the two germline ends. The CDR3 sequence: CASSFGGNQPQHF. In nucleotides, the CDR3 is TGTGCCAGCAGTTTTGGGGGGAACCAGCCCCAGCATTTT.

This chain joins TRBV5-3 and TRBJ2-1; 12 bases line up with TRBD2. TRBV5-3 is annotated as an ORF whose role is uncertain. With 4 bases clipped from V and 7 bases from J, the junction kept 6 bases outside the gene matches. The CDR3 extends over 15 amino acids. The CDR3 DNA sequence: TGTGCCAGAAGCCTCCGACTAGCGGGAGAGAATGAGCAGTTCTTC. Translation gives CARSLRLAGENEQFF.